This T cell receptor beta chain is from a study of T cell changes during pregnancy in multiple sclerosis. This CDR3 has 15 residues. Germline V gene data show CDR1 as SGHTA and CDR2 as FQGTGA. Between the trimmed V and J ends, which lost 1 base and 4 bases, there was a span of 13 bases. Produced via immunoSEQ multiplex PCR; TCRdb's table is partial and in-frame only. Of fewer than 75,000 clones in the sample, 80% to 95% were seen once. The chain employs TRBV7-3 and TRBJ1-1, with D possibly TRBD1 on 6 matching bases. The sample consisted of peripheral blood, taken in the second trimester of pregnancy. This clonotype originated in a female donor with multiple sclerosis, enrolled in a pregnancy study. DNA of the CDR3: TGTGCCAGCAGCTTAAATGGGGGCAGGGGCACTGAAGCTTTCTTT. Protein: CASSLNGGRGTEAFF.